Below are 27 T cell receptor beta chains sequenced from a single sample in a study of identical twins. TCRdb re-analysed the 5' RACE reads in MiXCR, keeping a single row per CDR3 protein. The sample yields hundreds of thousands of distinct CDR3 sequences, about a fifth seen once. These data were likewise used in another study, on yellow fever vaccine responses in identical twins.

Input material: CD4+ T cells sorted from blood. Receptors originate from a woman aged 18-29 years in good health.

This clonotype showed up just a few times. This chain joins TRBV5-1 and TRBJ2-1; D ambiguous. Trimming took off 3 bases at V and 7 bases at J, with 20 bases between the two ends. The CDR3 totals 16 residues. The germline gives CDR1 SGHRS, CDR2 YFSETQ. The CDR3 DNA follows: TGCGCCAGCAGCTCGCTATACCGGGCCCAGGCGAATGAGCAGTTCTTC. Amino acid sequence: CASSSLYRAQANEQFF.

The chain links TRBV11-2 to TRBJ2-7; 7 bases fit TRBD1. J gave up 1 base and V 1 base, and 1 base lay outside the gene matches. The germline V gene has CDR1 SGHAT and CDR2 FQNNGV. The CDR3 is made up of 14 amino acids. As DNA, the CDR3 is TGTGCCAGCAGCTTAGCGACAGGGTCCTACGAGCAGTACGTC. This translates into CASSLATGSYEQYV.

J is TRBJ2-1 and V is TRBV3-1; 14 bases map to TRBD2. The CDR3 covers 16 residues. Germline V CDR1 and CDR2: LGHDT, YNNKEL (reference sequence). The trim removed 3 bases at V and 9 bases at J, leaving 7 bases unmatched. The CDR3 nucleotides read TGTGCCAGCAGCCATGGGACTAGCGGGAGAAGAAGTGAGCAGTTCTTC. Amino acids: CASSHGTSGRRSEQFF.

This clonotype was counted a few times. The CDR3 loop reads CASSEYEQYF. CDR3 DNA: TGTGCCAGCAGTGAGTACGAGCAGTACTTC. The V call is TRBV2, the J call TRBJ2-7; no clear D gene. The CDR3 is 10 residues long. With 3 bases removed from V and 4 bases from J, the gap between germline ends came to 1 base. Germline V gene data show CDR1 as SNHLY and CDR2 as FYNNEI. The variable domain in full, with the rest retrieved from reference TRBV2 and TRBJ2-7, is EPEVTQTPSHQVTQMGQEVILRCVPISNHLYFYWYRQILGQKVEFLVSFYNNEISEKSEIFDDQFSVERPDGSNFTLKIRSTKLEDSAMYFCASSEYEQYFGPGTRLTVT.

The chain uses TRBV3-1 and TRBJ2-3; 12 nucleotides agree with TRBD2. This CDR3 contains 17 residues. V trimming: 4 bases; J trimming: 1 base; junction bases outside the gene matches: 6. CDR1 is LGHDT and CDR2 is YNNKEL in the germline V gene (reference sequence). The DNA of the CDR3 is TGTGCCAGCAGCCCACGATGGACTAGCGGGGGCACAGATACGCAGTATTTT. It specifies CASSPRWTSGGTDTQYF.

The V gene is TRBV6-2 or TRBV6-3, the J gene TRBJ2-5; D gene unclear. This CDR3 has 12 residues. Germline V gene sequence: CDR1 MNHEY, CDR2 SVGEGT. Trimming left V 2 bases short and J 5 bases short, with 6 bases between. This CDR3 reads CASSYKSETQYF. CDR3 nucleotide sequence: TGTGCCAGCAGTTACAAGTCGGAGACCCAGTACTTC.

The CDR3 region has the DNA TGCAGTGCTACCCGACTGGCGAACTCCTACAATGAGCAGTTCTTC. Translated: CSATRLANSYNEQFF. J is TRBJ2-1 and V is TRBV20-1; the D is unclear. V was trimmed by 4 bases and J by 0 bases, leaving 13 bases between them. There are 15 residues in the CDR3. Germline CDR1 DFQATT, CDR2 SNEGSKA (reference sequence).

The rearrangement joins TRBV4-1 to TRBJ2-5, with 12 nucleotides matching TRBD2. J was trimmed by 4 bases and V by 2 bases; bases with no gene match: 2. CDR1 is MGHRA, CDR2 YSYEKL, per germline. CDR3 length: 15 amino acids. The CDR3 DNA sequence: TGCGCCAGCAGCCAAACGGGACTAGCGGGAGAGACCCAGTACTTC. Its protein is CASSQTGLAGETQYF.

This chain connects TRBV18 to TRBJ2-7; a possible D gene is TRBD1 (6 bases). Germline CDR1 is KGHSH and CDR2 is LQKENI. The V end lost 2 bases, the J end lost 5 bases, and 10 bases lay between the germline ends. The CDR3 totals 13 residues. CDR3 nucleotides: TGTGCCAGCTCACCAAGGAGACAGGACGAGCAGTACGTC. This encodes CASSPRRQDEQYV.

This chain joins TRBV20-1 and TRBJ2-5; 9 positions match TRBD2. This CDR3 is 15 amino acids long. The junction had 7 bases not matched to a gene; V was cut back by 0 bases and J by 5 bases. Germline V gene lookup returns CDR1 DFQATT and CDR2 SNEGSKA (reference sequence). The CDR3, as DNA: TGCAGTGCTAGAGATAGGCGGGAGGGCCGGGAGACCCAGTACTTC. Translated: CSARDRREGRETQYF.

This clonotype was detected many times. V is TRBV7-9 and J is TRBJ1-1; unclear D gene. This CDR3 contains 12 residues. V was cut by 5 bases and J by 5 bases, with 9 bases left in between. CDR1 and CDR2 from the germline V gene are SEHNR and FQNEAQ (reference sequence). DNA of the CDR3: TGTGCCAGCAGCGTTGATTTGACTGAAGCTTTCTTT. Translation gives CASSVDLTEAFF.

This clonotype was observed a few times. The genes are TRBV28 and TRBJ1-1; D gene unclear. Between the trimmed V and J ends, which lost 3 bases and 8 bases, there was a span of 13 bases. The CDR3 consists of 13 residues. CDR1 MDHEN and CDR2 SYDVKM come from the germline V gene. The CDR3 is CASSFKARAEAFF. The CDR3 coding sequence is TGTGCCAGCAGTTTTAAGGCAAGGGCGGAAGCTTTCTTT.

The J gene is TRBJ2-7, the V gene TRBV10-3; no clear D gene. Germline V lookup: CDR1 ENHRY, CDR2 SYGVKD. This CDR3 has 13 amino acids. Trimming took off 2 bases at V and 0 bases at J, with 5 bases between the two ends. CDR3 in amino acids: CAISEISSYEQYF. In DNA, the CDR3 is TGTGCCATCAGTGAGATATCCTCCTACGAGCAGTACTTC.

This chain connects TRBV27 to TRBJ1-6; 8 bases are a match to TRBD1. Per the germline V gene, CDR1 is MNHEY and CDR2 is SMNVEV (reference sequence). V lost 8 bases to trimming and J lost 7 bases; unmatched junction nucleotides: 7. This CDR3 spans 14 amino acids. Here the CDR3 DNA reads TGTGCCAGCGGCGACAGGGGAACCAATTCACCCCTCCACTTT. Its protein is CASGDRGTNSPLHF.

V and J are TRBV5-8 and TRBJ2-5, with D unresolved. Between the trimmed V and J ends, which lost 1 base and 6 bases, there was a span of 7 bases. The CDR3 totals 12 residues. CDR1 and CDR2 (germline): SGHTS, YDEGEE. CDR3 DNA: TGTGCCAGCAGCTTGCTCGTACAGACCCAGTACTTC. It is translated as CASSLLVQTQYF.

The gene calls are TRBV5-1 and TRBJ2-1, with 7 bases aligning to TRBD2. Per the germline V gene, CDR1 is SGHRS and CDR2 is YFSETQ. With 7 bases clipped from V and 4 bases from J, the junction kept 8 bases outside the gene matches. The CDR3 contains 14 residues. The CDR3, as DNA: TGCGCCAGCGGGCGGGGGAACTATTACAATGAGCAGTTCTTC. Encoded protein: CASGRGNYYNEQFF.

This clonotype was seen a handful of times. J is TRBJ2-1 and V is TRBV7-9; D gene ambiguous. The CDR3 runs 15 residues. Trimming pared 3 bases from V and 3 bases from J, leaving 12 bases between. Germline loops: CDR1 SEHNR, CDR2 FQNEAQ (reference sequence). CDR3 protein: CASSFSRILYNEQFF. DNA for the CDR3: TGTGCCAGCAGCTTTTCTAGGATACTCTACAATGAGCAGTTCTTC.

This chain connects TRBV25-1 to TRBJ2-5; tentatively, D is TRBD2 (6 bases). Germline CDR1 is MGHDK and CDR2 is SYGVNS. With 11 bases removed from V and 0 bases from J, the gap between germline ends came to 13 bases. The CDR3 has 13 residues. In DNA, the CDR3 is TGTGCCGCTATAGCGGATTACCAAGAGACCCAGTACTTC. It is translated as CAAIADYQETQYF.

In this sample, this clonotype turned up a few times. This chain links TRBV3-1 with TRBJ1-1; no reliable D call. CDR1 is LGHDT, CDR2 YNNKEL, per germline (reference sequence). Trimming cost V 0 bases and J 8 bases, with 7 bases left between them. The CDR3 covers 12 residues. The CDR3 region is CASSQEAREAFF. The CDR3 DNA sequence: TGTGCCAGCAGCCAAGAGGCCAGAGAAGCTTTCTTT.

This clonotype was counted between two and nine times. The rearrangement links TRBV5-5 to TRBJ1-6; 8 bases match TRBD1. CDR1 SGHKS and CDR2 YYEKEE come from the germline V gene (reference sequence). The V and J ends lost 0 bases and 6 bases, in that order; junction bases with no gene match: 2. This CDR3 is 15 amino acids long. The CDR3 DNA sequence: TGTGCCAGCAGCTTGGAAGGACAGGGTAATTCACCCCTCCACTTT. Translated, it gives CASSLEGQGNSPLHF.

The chain joins TRBV4-1 to TRBJ1-1; D ambiguous. V lost 3 bases, J lost 7 bases, and 12 bases lay in between. The CDR3 contains 13 residues. The V gene's germline CDR1 is MGHRA and CDR2 YSYEKL. The CDR3 loop reads CASSHPVVGEAFF. CDR3 bases: TGCGCCAGCAGCCACCCCGTAGTAGGTGAAGCTTTCTTT.

This chain uses TRBV12-3 or TRBV12-4 with TRBJ2-7; perhaps D is TRBD1 or TRBD2 (5 bases each). This CDR3 has 15 amino acids. V dropped 3 bases and J dropped 4 bases, with 16 bases sitting between them. Written as DNA, the CDR3 is TGTGCCAGCAGTTTGGGGGTCCGCACACAATACGAGCAGTACTTC. Translated, it gives CASSLGVRTQYEQYF.

This chain uses TRBV20-1 with TRBJ1-1, with D maybe TRBD1 (6 bases). From germline, CDR1 is DFQATT and CDR2 SNEGSKA (reference sequence). The CDR3 is made up of 11 amino acids. The V gene lost 3 bases and the J gene lost 5 bases, with 7 bases spanning the gap. This CDR3 is CSARDRTEAFF. DNA for the CDR3: TGCAGTGCTAGGGACAGAACTGAAGCTTTCTTT.

This clonotype was counted a few times. The rearrangement uses TRBV20-1 and TRBJ2-3; 9 bases agree with TRBD2. This CDR3 is built from 15 residues. Trimming took 0 bases from V and 4 from J; bases not matched to a gene: 5. From germline, CDR1 is DFQATT and CDR2 SNEGSKA (reference sequence). CDR3 protein: CSARERGGWSDTQYF. The CDR3 bases are TGCAGTGCTAGAGAGCGGGGGGGCTGGTCAGATACGCAGTATTTT.

J is TRBJ2-7 and V is TRBV12-3 or TRBV12-4; TRBD2 is a possible D gene (6 bases). The CDR3 contains 13 residues. V was clipped by 6 bases and J by 1 base, with 10 bases between them. The CDR3 bases are TGTGCCAGCAGGCGGGACTTATCCTACGAGCAGTACTTC. This encodes CASRRDLSYEQYF.

This clonotype has a handful of counts. The rearrangement joins TRBV28 to TRBJ2-1, with 10 bases aligning to TRBD2. V gave up 10 bases and J gave up 3 bases; unmatched junction bases: 6. This CDR3 is 14 amino acids long. Germline V gene sequence: CDR1 MDHEN, CDR2 SYDVKM. CDR3 DNA: TGTGCCACCCTAGCGGGAGCGGTCTACAATGAGCAGTTCTTC. Amino acid sequence: CATLAGAVYNEQFF. The full variable domain, rest sourced from reference TRBV28 and TRBJ2-1, is DVKVTQSSRYLVKRTGEKVFLECVQDMDHENMFWYRQDPGLGLRLIYFSYDVKMKEKGDIPEGYSVSREKKERFSLILESASTNQTSMYLCATLAGAVYNEQFFGPGTRLTVL.

This clonotype has more than one count but fewer than ten. The V gene is TRBV6-1, the J gene TRBJ2-1, with a weak D call TRBD1 (5 bases). The CDR3 covers 15 residues. The V end lost 6 bases, the J end lost 0 bases, and 12 bases lay between the germline ends. Germline V CDR1 and CDR2: MNHNS, SASEGT. This CDR3 is CASRDQGLSYNEQFF. CDR3 nucleotides: TGTGCCAGCAGGGACCAGGGCCTCTCCTACAATGAGCAGTTCTTC.